Here is one T cell receptor beta chain with its context. Clones were read by immunoSEQ multiplex PCR, and TCRdb kept only the in-frame ones, dropping some. The sample holds approximately 320,000 clones, over 80% seen once. The data originate from a study of blood T cell repertoires in COVID-19. J was trimmed by 3 bases and V by 1 base; bases with no gene match: 3. Germline-derived CDR1 and CDR2 are GTSNPN and SVGIG (reference sequence). The CDR3 totals 15 residues. This receptor was obtained from a woman between 18 and 30 years old who had recovered from COVID-19. The chain has TRBV30 and TRBJ2-1; 10 bases line up with TRBD1. Sequenced input: PBMCs or T cells enriched from blood (not recorded which). CDR3: CAWSDRTGGYNEQFF. DNA of the CDR3: TGTGCCTGGAGTGACAGGACAGGGGGCTACAATGAGCAGTTCTTC. The full variable domain, in which reference TRBV30 and TRBJ2-1 provide the parts outside the CDR3, is SQTIHQWPATLVQPVGSPLSLECTVEGTSNPNLYWYRQAAGRGLQLLFYSVGIGQISSEVPQNLSASRPQDRQFILSSKKLLLSDSGFYLCAWSDRTGGYNEQFFGPGTRLTVL.